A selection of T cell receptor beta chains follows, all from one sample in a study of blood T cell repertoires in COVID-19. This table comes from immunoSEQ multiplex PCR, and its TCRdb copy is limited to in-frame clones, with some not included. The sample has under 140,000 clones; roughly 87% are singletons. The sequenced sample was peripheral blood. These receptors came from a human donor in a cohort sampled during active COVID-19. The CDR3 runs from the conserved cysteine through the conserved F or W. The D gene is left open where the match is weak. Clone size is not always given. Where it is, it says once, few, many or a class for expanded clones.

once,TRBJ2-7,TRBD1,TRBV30,TGTGCCTGGAACTCCGGACAGGGGGCGCGAGAGCAGTACTTC,CAWNSGQGAREQYF
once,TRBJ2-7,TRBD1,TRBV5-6,TGTGCCAGCAGCTTTCCGGGACAGGGGAAATACGAGCAGTACTTC,CASSFPGQGKYEQYF
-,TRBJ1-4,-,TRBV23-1,TGCGCCAGCAGTCCCGATTGGGGCCGTGAAAAACTGTTTTTT,CASSPDWGREKLFF
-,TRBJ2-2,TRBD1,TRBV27,TGTGCCAGCAGTTTATCGGGACAGGGCTCCGGGGAGCTGTTTTTT,CASSLSGQGSGELFF
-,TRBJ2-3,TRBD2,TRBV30,TGTGCCTTACGTTGGGGGGGTAAGGATACGCAGTATTTT,CALRWGGKDTQYF
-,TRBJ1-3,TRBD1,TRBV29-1,TGCAGCGTTGAGGGACAGTCTGGAAACACCATATATTTT,CSVEGQSGNTIYF
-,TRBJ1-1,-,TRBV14,TGTGCCAGCAGCCAATCACATGAAGCTTTCTTT,CASSQSHEAFF
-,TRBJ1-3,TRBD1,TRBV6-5,TGTGCCAGCAGTTACTCGGGACAGGGGGCCTACACCATATATTTT,CASSYSGQGAYTIYF
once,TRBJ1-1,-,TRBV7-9,TGTGCCAGCAGCGGCTACAGGAACACTGAAGCTTTCTTT,CASSGYRNTEAFF
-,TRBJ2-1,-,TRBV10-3,TGTGCCATCGGGCAAAGCAATGAGCAGTTCTTC,CAIGQSNEQFF
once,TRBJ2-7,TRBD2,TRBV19,TGTGCCAGTAGTCTGGGGACTAGCGGGAGGGAGCAGTACTTC,CASSLGTSGREQYF
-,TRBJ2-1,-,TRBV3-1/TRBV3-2,TGTGCCAGCAGCCAAATAACAGGGAGCCCCTACAATGAGCAGTTCTTC,CASSQITGSPYNEQFF
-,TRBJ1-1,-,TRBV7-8,TGTGCCAGCAGCTTAGCCCCCCGGCGGGTGTTCCTCACTGAAGCTTTCTTT,CASSLAPRRVFLTEAFF
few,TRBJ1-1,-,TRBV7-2,TGTGCCAGCAGCTTAGTAAGGGAGGTGACTGAAGCTTTCTTT,CASSLVREVTEAFF
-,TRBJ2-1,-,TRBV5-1,TGCGCCAGCAGCCCCCTGGCGGGCGCTTCCTACAATGAGCAGTTCTTC,CASSPLAGASYNEQFF
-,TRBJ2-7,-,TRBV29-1,TGCAGCGTTGTGGAGCGGGTGAGCTCCTACGAGCAGTACTTC,CSVVERVSSYEQYF
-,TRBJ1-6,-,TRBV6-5,TGTGCCAGCCGGGGGGGGGCCGAAGGGGTAACCCTCCACTTT,CASRGGAEGVTLHF
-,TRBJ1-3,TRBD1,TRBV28,TGTGCCAGCAGTTTATGGGGGGTTTGGGACAGGGAATACTCTGGAAACACCATATATTTT,CASSLWGVWDREYSGNTIYF
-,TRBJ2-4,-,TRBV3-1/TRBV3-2,TGTGCCAGCAGCCAAGACGCGTTCGTTCAGTACTTC,CASSQDAFVQYF
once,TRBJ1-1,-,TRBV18,TGTGCCAGCTCACCACAGACGAAAGGGCGGGATGAAGCTTTCTTT,CASSPQTKGRDEAFF
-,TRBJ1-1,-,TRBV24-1,TGTGCCACCAGTGTCCGGACTGAAGCTTTCTTT,CATSVRTEAFF
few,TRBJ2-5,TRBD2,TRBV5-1,TGCGCCAGCAGCTTTAGCGGGTCACAAGAGACCCAGTACTTC,CASSFSGSQETQYF
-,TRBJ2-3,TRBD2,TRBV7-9,TGTGCCAGCAGCTTATTAACGGGAGGGCCTAAAGATACGCAGTATTTT,CASSLLTGGPKDTQYF
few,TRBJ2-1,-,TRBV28,TGTGCCAGCAGTTCACTAGGGGGAGGGACGTACAATGAGCAGTTCTTC,CASSSLGGGTYNEQFF
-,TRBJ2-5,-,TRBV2,TGTGCCAGCAGAAGAAGGGGTGTGTTGTCAGAGACCCAGTACTTC,CASRRRGVLSETQYF
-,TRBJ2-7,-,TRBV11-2,TGTGCCAGCAGCCCGGGTGGTGGAAACGAGCAGTACTTC,CASSPGGGNEQYF
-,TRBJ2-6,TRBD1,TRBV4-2,TGTGCCAGCAGCCAAGAGGGGACAGGATTGGGGGCCAACGTCCTGACTTTC,CASSQEGTGLGANVLTF
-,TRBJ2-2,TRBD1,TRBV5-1,TGCGCCAGCAGCTTGACATCGGGACAGGGGGTTACCGGGGAGCTGTTTTTT,CASSLTSGQGVTGELFF
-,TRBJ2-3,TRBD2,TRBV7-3,TGTGCCAGCAGCCCTCAGCGGGAGTTGAGCACAGATACGCAGTATTTT,CASSPQRELSTDTQYF
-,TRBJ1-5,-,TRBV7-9,TGTGCCAGCAGCTTAAGTGGAGGGAGGGGATATCAGCCCCAGCATTTT,CASSLSGGRGYQPQHF
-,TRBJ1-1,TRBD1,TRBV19,TGTGCCAGTAGTATGGACAGGGGGCTTGGCACTGAAGCTTTCTTT,CASSMDRGLGTEAFF
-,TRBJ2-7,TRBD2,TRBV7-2,TGTGCCAGCAGCGACCGGAGCGGGGAAAACTACGAGCAGTACTTC,CASSDRSGENYEQYF
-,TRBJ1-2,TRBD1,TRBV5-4,TGTGCCAGCAGTCGCGACGGACAGGTTGGGCTACACACCTTC,CASSRDGQVGLHTF
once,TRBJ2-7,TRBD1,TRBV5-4,TGTGCCAGCGGACAGGGGCACTCCTACGAGCAGTACTTC,CASGQGHSYEQYF
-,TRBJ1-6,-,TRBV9,TGTGCCAGCTCTGCCGGGAGCCCCTATTCACCCCTCCACTTT,CASSAGSPYSPLHF
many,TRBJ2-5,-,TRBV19,TGTGCCAGTAGTATAGAAGGGCGCGGGGAGACCCAGTACTTC,CASSIEGRGETQYF
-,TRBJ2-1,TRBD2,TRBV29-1,TGCAGCGTTGCCCGACTAGCGGGGAACAATGAGCAGTTCTTC,CSVARLAGNNEQFF
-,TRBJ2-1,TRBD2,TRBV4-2,TGTGCCAGCAGCCAAGCGGGACTAGCGGGAGACAATGAGCAGTTCTTC,CASSQAGLAGDNEQFF
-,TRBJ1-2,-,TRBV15,TGTGCCACCAGCAGAGGACAGAACTATGGCTACACCTTC,CATSRGQNYGYTF
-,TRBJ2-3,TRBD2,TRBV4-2,TGTGCCAGCAGCCACGGTAGCGGGGGGGGACGCACAGATACGCAGTATTTT,CASSHGSGGGRTDTQYF